This T cell receptor beta chain was sequenced in a study of somatic mutations in cytotoxic T cells in rheumatoid arthritis. Notes on the study in general: The targets (antigens) of the expanded CD8+ clones were not known.

Libraries were prepared by immunoSEQ multiplex PCR; TCRdb keeps only in-frame clonotypes and omits some of them. The sample lists some 20,000 clones, about 85% occurring once. About this clone: The antigen is not known.

Positively selected by magnetic beads, CD4+ and CD8+ cells were purity-checked by flow cytometry. Deletions cut 3 bases from V and 0 bases from J, with 9 bases between. Germline V gene sequence: CDR1 SQVTM, CDR2 ANQGSEA. CDR3 length: 14 amino acids. The chain joins TRBV29-1 to TRBJ1-3; the D is unclear. This receptor was taken from an adult with rheumatoid arthritis. Source material: CD8+ T cells sorted from blood. The CDR3 spells CSVEDGSSGNTIYF. For the CDR3, the DNA is TGCAGCGTTGAGGACGGAAGCTCTGGAAACACCATATATTTT.